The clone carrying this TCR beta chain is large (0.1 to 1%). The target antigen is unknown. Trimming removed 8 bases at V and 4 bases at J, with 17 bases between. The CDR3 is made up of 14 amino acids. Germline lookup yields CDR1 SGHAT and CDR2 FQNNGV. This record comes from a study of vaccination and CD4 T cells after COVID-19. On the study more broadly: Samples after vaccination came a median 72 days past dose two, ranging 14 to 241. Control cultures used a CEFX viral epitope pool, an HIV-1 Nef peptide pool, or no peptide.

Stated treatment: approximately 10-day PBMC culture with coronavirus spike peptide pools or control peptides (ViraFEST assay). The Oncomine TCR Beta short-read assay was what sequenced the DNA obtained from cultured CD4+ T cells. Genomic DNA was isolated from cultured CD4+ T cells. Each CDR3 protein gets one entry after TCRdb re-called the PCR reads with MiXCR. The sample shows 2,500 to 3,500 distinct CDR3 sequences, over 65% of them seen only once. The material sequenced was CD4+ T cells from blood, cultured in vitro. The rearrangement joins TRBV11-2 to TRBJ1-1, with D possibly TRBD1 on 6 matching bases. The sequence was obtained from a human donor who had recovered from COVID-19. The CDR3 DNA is TGTGCCAGCGGCCCGGGGGGCTGGAGCACTGAAGCTTTCTTT. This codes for CASGPGGWSTEAFF.